Sequencing of this T cell receptor (beta chain) was carried out in a study of shared clonotypes between healthy human individuals. About the study: Researchers drew samples from a couple of women and a few men aged 18 to 49. There were three CD4 naive, three CD4 memory, two CD8 naive and one CD8 memory plates per donor.

This CDR3 comprises 14 residues. V gave up 7 bases and J gave up 2 bases; unmatched junction bases: 7. Germline V gene lookup returns CDR1 WSHSY and CDR2 SAAADI. Clones were read by immunoSEQ multiplex PCR, and TCRdb kept only the in-frame ones, dropping some. The sample yields 1.6 million or so clones, roughly 97% seen once. Concerning this clone: What it binds is not known.

Study-level results: Larger estimated richness was generally seen in naive subsets than in memory subsets.

Sample: naive CD4+ T cells sorted from blood. Described subset: CD45RA+ positively selected. The source is a man aged 25 to 40 in good health. V gene TRBV10-2 combines with J gene TRBJ2-5, with TRBD2 matching 7 bases. The CDR3 bases are TGCGCCAGCAAACGGGCGGGAGTACAAGAGACCCAGTACTTC. It specifies CASKRAGVQETQYF.